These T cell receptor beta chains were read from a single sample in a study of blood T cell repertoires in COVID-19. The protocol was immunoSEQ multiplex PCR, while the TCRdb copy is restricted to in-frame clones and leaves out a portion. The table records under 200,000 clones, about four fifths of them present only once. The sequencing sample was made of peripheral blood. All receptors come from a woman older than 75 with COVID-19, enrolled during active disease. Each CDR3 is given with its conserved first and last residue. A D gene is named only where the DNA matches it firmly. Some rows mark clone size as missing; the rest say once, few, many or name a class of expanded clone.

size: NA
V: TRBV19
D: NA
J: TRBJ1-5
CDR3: CASSIERREPQHF
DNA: TGTGCCAGTAGTATAGAGAGGAGGGAGCCCCAGCATTTT

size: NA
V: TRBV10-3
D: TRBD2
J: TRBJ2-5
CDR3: CAISERGLAGRETQYF
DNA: TGTGCCATCAGTGAACGGGGACTAGCGGGAAGAGAGACCCAGTACTTC

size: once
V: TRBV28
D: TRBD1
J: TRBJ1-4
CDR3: CASSAPRGLNEKLFF
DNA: TGTGCCAGCAGTGCCCCGAGGGGGCTTAATGAAAAACTGTTTTTT

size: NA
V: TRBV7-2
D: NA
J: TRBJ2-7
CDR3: CASSLARTPSYEQYF
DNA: TGTGCCAGCAGCTTAGCCCGGACACCCTCCTACGAGCAGTACTTC

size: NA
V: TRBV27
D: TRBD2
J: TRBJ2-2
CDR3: CASSLRSGGLNTGELFF
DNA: TGTGCCAGCAGTTTAAGGTCGGGGGGTCTCAACACCGGGGAGCTGTTTTTT

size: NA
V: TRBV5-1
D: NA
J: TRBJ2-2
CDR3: CASSLAPAGPNTGELFF
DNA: TGCGCCAGCAGCTTGGCCCCGGCGGGACCTAACACCGGGGAGCTGTTTTTT

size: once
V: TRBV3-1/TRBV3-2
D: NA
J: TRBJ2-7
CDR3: CASSKGSTYEQYF
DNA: TGTGCCAGCAGTAAGGGGTCTACCTACGAGCAGTACTTC

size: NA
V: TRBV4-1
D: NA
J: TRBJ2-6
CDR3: CASSPLETGANVLTF
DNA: TGCGCCAGCAGCCCCCTAGAAACTGGGGCCAACGTCCTGACTTTC

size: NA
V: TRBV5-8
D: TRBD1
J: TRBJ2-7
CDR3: CASSLRDREIYEQYF
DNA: TGTGCCAGCAGCTTGCGGGACAGGGAGATTTACGAGCAGTACTTC

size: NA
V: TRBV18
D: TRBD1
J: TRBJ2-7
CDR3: CASSTGQINEQYF
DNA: TGTGCCAGCTCAACGGGACAGATAAACGAGCAGTACTTC